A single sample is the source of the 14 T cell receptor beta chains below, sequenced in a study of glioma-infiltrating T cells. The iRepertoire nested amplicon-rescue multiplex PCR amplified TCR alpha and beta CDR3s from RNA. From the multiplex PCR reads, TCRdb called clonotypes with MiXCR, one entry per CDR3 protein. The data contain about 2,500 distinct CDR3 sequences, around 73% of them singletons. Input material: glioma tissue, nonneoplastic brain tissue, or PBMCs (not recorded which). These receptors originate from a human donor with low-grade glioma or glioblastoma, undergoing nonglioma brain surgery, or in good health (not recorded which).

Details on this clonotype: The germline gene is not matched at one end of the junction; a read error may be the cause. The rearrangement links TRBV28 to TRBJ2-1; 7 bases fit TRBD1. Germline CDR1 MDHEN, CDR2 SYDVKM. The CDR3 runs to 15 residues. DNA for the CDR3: TGTGCCAGCAGTTTGGCTAGCAGGGGGTATGATGGGCAGTCCTTC. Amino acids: CASSLASRGYDGQSF.

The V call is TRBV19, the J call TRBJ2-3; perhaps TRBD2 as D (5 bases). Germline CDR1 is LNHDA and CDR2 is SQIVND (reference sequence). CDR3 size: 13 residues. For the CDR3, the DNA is TGTGAAAGGAGGAAAAGGAGCACAGATACGCAGTATTTT. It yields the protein CERRKRSTDTQYF.

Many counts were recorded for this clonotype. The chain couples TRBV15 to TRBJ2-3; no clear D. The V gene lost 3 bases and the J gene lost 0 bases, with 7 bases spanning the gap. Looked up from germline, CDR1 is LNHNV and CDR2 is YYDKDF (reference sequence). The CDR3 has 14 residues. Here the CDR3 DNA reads TGTGCCACCAGCAGGGGGAAAAGCACAGATACGCAGTATTTT. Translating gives CATSRGKSTDTQYF.

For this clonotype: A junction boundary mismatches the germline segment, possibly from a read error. The CDR3: CASSTGQGNFSPF. CDR3 coding DNA: TGTGCCAGCAGTACTGGACAGGGGAATTTCTCCCCCTTC. V is TRBV7-9 and J is TRBJ1-2, with TRBD1 matching over 9 bases. This CDR3 is built from 13 residues. CDR1 is SEHNR, CDR2 FQNEAQ, per germline (reference sequence).

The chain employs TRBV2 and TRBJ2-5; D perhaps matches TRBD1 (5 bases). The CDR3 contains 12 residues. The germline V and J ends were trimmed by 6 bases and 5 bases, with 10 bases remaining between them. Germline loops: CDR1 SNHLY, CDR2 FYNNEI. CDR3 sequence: CASRQGRETQYF. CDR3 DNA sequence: TGTGCCAGCAGGCAGGGCCGGGAGACCCAGTACTTC.

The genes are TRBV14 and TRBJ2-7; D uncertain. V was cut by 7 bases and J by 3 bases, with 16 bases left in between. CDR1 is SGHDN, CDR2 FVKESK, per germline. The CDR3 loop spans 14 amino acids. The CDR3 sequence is CASNPERSSYEQYV. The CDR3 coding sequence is TGTGCCAGCAACCCAGAGAGGAGTAGCTACGAGCAGTACGTC.

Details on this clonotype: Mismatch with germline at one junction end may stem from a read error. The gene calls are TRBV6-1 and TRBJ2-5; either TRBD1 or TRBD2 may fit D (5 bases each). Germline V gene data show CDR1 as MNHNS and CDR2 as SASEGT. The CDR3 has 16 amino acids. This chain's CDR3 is CACSPRMIEGRETEYF. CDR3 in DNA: TGTGCCTGCAGTCCCCGAATGATTGAGGGGAGAGAGACCGAGTACTTC.

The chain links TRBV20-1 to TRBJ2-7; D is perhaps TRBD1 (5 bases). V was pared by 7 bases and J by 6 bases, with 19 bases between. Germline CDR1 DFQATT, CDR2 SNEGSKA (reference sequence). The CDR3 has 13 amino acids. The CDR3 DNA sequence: TGCAGTGGTTCGAGGTCAGGGCTCCCCGAGCAGTACGTC. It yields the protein CSGSRSGLPEQYV.

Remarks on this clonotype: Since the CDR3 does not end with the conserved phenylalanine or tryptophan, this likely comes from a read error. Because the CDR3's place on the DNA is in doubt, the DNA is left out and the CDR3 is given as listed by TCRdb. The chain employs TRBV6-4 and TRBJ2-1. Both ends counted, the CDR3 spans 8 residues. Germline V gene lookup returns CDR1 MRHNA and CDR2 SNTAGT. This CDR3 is CASSDSMT.

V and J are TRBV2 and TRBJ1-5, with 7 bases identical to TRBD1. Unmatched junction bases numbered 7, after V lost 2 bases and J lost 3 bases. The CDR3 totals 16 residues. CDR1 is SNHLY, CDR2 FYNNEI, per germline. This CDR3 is CASSESGRGFNQPQHF. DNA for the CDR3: TGTGCCAGCAGTGAATCGGGCAGGGGGTTCAATCAGCCCCAGCATTTT.

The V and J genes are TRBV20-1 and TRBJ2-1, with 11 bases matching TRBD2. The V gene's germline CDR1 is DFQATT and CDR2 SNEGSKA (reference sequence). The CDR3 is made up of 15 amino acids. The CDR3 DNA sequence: TGCCGTTCTCTCAGCAGGGGACTAGCGGACAATGAGCAGTTCTTC. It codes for CRSLSRGLADNEQFF.

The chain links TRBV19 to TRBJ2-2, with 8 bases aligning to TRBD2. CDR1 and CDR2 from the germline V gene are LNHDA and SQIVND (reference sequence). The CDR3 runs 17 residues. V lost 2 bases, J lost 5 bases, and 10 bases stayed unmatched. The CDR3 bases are TGTGCCAGTAGTATATATTGGGGACTAGAGGTGACCGGGGAGCTGTTTTTT. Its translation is CASSIYWGLEVTGELFF.

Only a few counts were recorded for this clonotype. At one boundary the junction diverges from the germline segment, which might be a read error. For the CDR3, the DNA is TGTGACAGCAGTTACACCGCCGGGCAGAGCTCATACAATGAGCAGTTCTTC. Translated: CDSSYTAGQSSYNEQFF. The V and J genes are TRBV6-2 or TRBV6-3 and TRBJ2-1; D uncertain. Germline CDR1 MNHEY, CDR2 SVGEGT. The CDR3 length is 17 residues.

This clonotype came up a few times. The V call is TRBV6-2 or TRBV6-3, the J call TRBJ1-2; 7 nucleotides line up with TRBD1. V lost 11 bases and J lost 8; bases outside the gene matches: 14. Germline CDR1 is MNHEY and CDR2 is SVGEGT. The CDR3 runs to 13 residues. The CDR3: CAGNSWDSEGYTF. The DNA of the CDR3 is TGTGCCGGAAACTCCTGGGACAGTGAAGGCTACACCTTC.